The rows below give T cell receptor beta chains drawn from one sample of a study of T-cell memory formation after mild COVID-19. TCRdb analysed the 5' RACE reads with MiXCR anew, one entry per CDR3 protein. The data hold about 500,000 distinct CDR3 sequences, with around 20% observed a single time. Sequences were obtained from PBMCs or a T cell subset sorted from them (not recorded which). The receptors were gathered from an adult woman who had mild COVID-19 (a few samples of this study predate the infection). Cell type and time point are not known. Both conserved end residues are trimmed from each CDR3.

cdr3_aa: ATSAATSGRNEQF; v_call: TRBV24-1; j_call: TRBJ2-1
cdr3_aa: ASSQDRVPSYEQY; v_call: TRBV18; j_call: TRBJ2-7
cdr3_aa: ASSIHLGANEKLF; v_call: TRBV27; j_call: TRBJ1-4
cdr3_aa: SARDMGGPGELF; v_call: TRBV20-1; j_call: TRBJ2-2
cdr3_aa: SALAGGPDTQY; v_call: TRBV20-1; j_call: TRBJ2-3
cdr3_aa: ASRVSENYGYT; v_call: TRBV5-1; j_call: TRBJ1-2
cdr3_aa: SARRLAARGEQY; v_call: TRBV20-1; j_call: TRBJ2-7
cdr3_aa: ASTPRGAGTGELF; v_call: TRBV12-3/TRBV12-4; j_call: TRBJ2-2
cdr3_aa: ASRILRDTNSGNTIY; v_call: TRBV12-3/TRBV12-4; j_call: TRBJ1-3
cdr3_aa: ASSPPRRTGADTDTQY; v_call: TRBV21-1; j_call: TRBJ2-3
cdr3_aa: ASSYEEYYGYT; v_call: TRBV6-5; j_call: TRBJ1-2
cdr3_aa: ASSLGGENNSPLH; v_call: TRBV7-9; j_call: TRBJ1-6
cdr3_aa: ASSVGGTLAKNIQY; v_call: TRBV18; j_call: TRBJ2-4
cdr3_aa: ASSWTGAGAANEQY; v_call: TRBV5-1; j_call: TRBJ2-7
cdr3_aa: ASSWGTASYGYT; v_call: TRBV5-6; j_call: TRBJ1-2
cdr3_aa: ASSLRTSGSTDTQY; v_call: TRBV5-1; j_call: TRBJ2-3
cdr3_aa: ASSLVQGNTEAF; v_call: TRBV7-6; j_call: TRBJ1-1
cdr3_aa: ASRETVQGPTEAF; v_call: TRBV27; j_call: TRBJ1-1
cdr3_aa: SARMSGDTQY; v_call: TRBV20-1; j_call: TRBJ2-3
cdr3_aa: ASSPPGLLIDEQF; v_call: TRBV7-6; j_call: TRBJ2-1
cdr3_aa: SASPHRCAYNSPLH; v_call: TRBV20-1; j_call: TRBJ1-6
cdr3_aa: ASSSPGLAGGYTGELF; v_call: TRBV12-3/TRBV12-4; j_call: TRBJ2-2
cdr3_aa: SVEGPGTSTDTQY; v_call: TRBV29-1; j_call: TRBJ2-3
cdr3_aa: ASSWDREVNNEQF; v_call: TRBV12-3/TRBV12-4; j_call: TRBJ2-1
cdr3_aa: ASRRGGQETQY; v_call: TRBV6-2/TRBV6-3; j_call: TRBJ2-5
cdr3_aa: SVEASPAF; v_call: TRBV29-1; j_call: TRBJ1-1
cdr3_aa: ASSQPGTGGEKLF; v_call: TRBV3-1; j_call: TRBJ1-4
cdr3_aa: ASSPGVPTGGYEQY; v_call: TRBV18; j_call: TRBJ2-7
cdr3_aa: ASSISGVYNEQF; v_call: TRBV19; j_call: TRBJ2-1
cdr3_aa: ASSLGQGATGELF; v_call: TRBV7-9; j_call: TRBJ2-2
cdr3_aa: SGQVNTGELF; v_call: TRBV29-1; j_call: TRBJ2-2
cdr3_aa: ASRQQGWSTGELF; v_call: TRBV4-1; j_call: TRBJ2-2
cdr3_aa: ASSQSSLAGGYEQY; v_call: TRBV4-3; j_call: TRBJ2-7
cdr3_aa: ASSLGAGVTEQF; v_call: TRBV5-1; j_call: TRBJ2-1
cdr3_aa: ASNLEQGRPGANVLT; v_call: TRBV5-8; j_call: TRBJ2-6